The T cell receptor beta chain under discussion was sequenced for a study of PD-1 blockade in classical Hodgkin lymphoma. Study overall: With a 2-week interval, patients received intravenous nivolumab at 3 mg/kg.

This CDR3 is 15 amino acids long. V was pared by 5 bases and J by 6 bases, with 17 bases between. CDR1 SGHNT and CDR2 YENEEA come from the germline V gene. About this clone: Its cognate antigen is unknown.

Study observations and caveats: Exclusion removed patients who began nivolumab under 1 year after ASCT. The study found that TCR diversity rose significantly by C4D1 in CD4+ but not CD8+ cells.

Brentuximab vedotin exposure varied among the patients, all of whom had relapsed after autologous stem cell transplantation. Researchers used magnetic negative selection to pull out pure CD4+ T cells from thawed PBMCs. Relapsed/refractory classical Hodgkin lymphoma patients had complete, partial or progressive responses. Sequencing was performed with immunoSEQ multiplex PCR; in TCRdb, only in-frame clones are kept and a portion is missing. The sample lists some 17,000 clones, roughly 80% occurring once. The source is a human donor with classical Hodgkin lymphoma. The V call is TRBV11-3, the J call TRBJ2-1; D possibly matches TRBD1 or TRBD2 (6 bases each). The sequences come from CD4+ T cells from blood, collected at baseline. CDR3 nucleotides: TGTGCCAGCAGCATCGGGGGCCTAGGGGGCAATGAGCAGTTCTTC. Translation: CASSIGGLGGNEQFF.